The clone carrying this T cell receptor (beta chain) was seen more than once but under ten times. The target antigen is unknown. This record comes from a study of blood T cells in healthy people across ages. Study results and caveats: With age, beta diversity per million T cells declined roughly linearly, significantly by 30 to 40.

A second PCR of 7 to 11 cycles used a sample-barcoded 5' primer and a J-beta primer mix. Paired-end reads containing CDR3 totaled no fewer than 2.5 million for each sample. TCRdb re-called the 5' RACE reads through MiXCR, storing one row per CDR3 protein. The sample contains about 780,000 distinct CDR3 sequences, 35% to 50% of which appear only once. The CDR3 loop spans 11 amino acids. Germline V lookup: CDR1 SQVTM, CDR2 ANQGSEA. PBMCs numbering at least 6 million were isolated per sample. The sample taken for sequencing was blood. V usage is TRBV29-1 and J usage is TRBJ1-4; D uncertain. This TCR derives from a man older than 75 in good health. This CDR3 is CSVELGEKLFF. CDR3 sequence (DNA): TGCAGTGTGGAGTTGGGGGAAAAACTGTTTTTT.